This T cell receptor beta chain is drawn from a study of blood T cell repertoires in COVID-19. Study summary: Collection of acute and convalescent COVID-19 samples took place in the United States, Italy and Spain. T cells, B-cell-depleted T cells, or PBMCs supplied cDNA or gDNA.

V lost 8 bases, J lost 2 bases, and 10 bases lay in between. The CDR3 totals 13 residues. CDR1 is MNHEY and CDR2 is SVGAGI in the germline V gene. Original methodology: Counts of nucleated cells, estimated from reference gene primer amplification, were obtained. This table comes from immunoSEQ multiplex PCR, and its TCRdb copy is limited to in-frame clones, with some not included. V and J calls plus clone size are reproduced from that table; the DNA served to infer D and trimming. The sample has 220,000 or so clones, roughly 84% seen once. The rearrangement uses TRBV6-5 and TRBJ1-3; D gene unclear. The sample taken for sequencing was peripheral blood. The TCR sequence derives from a man under 40 with active or convalescent COVID-19. The CDR3 loop is CASPMAAGNTIYF. CDR3 nucleotides: TGTGCCAGCCCCATGGCGGCTGGAAACACCATATATTTT.